The 27 T cell receptor delta chains in this list originate from one sample, sequenced in a study of Vδ1+ human thymocytes. Sequences come from RNA converted to cDNA by reverse transcription. The CDR3 regions were amplified by multiplex PCR from V-gene primers to a constant-region primer. TCRdb re-called the multiplex PCR reads using CATT. The data contain about 75,000 delta-chain clones, about 35% of them singletons. Their antigens remain unidentified. Findings and caveats of the study: In the thymus, TRG and TRD repertoires looked highly polyclonal with Gaussian CDR3 lengths.

The sequenced material came from Vdelta1+ gamma-delta thymocytes from the thymus. Subset in this sample: FACS-sorted CD3+ TCRalphabeta- TCRVdelta1+ TCRVdelta2- thymocytes. The receptors stem from a boy under two years old who had congenital heart surgery.

The chain links TRDV1 to TRDJ1; TRDD3 might be the D (6 bases). The CDR3 totals 13 residues. From germline, CDR1 is TSWWSYY and CDR2 QGS. V was pared by 0 bases and J by 10 bases, with 12 bases between. DNA of the CDR3: TGTGCTCTTGGGGAACTGGGGGACGCGGGACTCATCTTT. Protein: CALGELGDAGLIF.

The sample holds a few counts of this clone. V and J are TRDV1 and TRDJ1; D not resolved. Germline V gene data show CDR1 as TSWWSYY and CDR2 as QGS. This CDR3 has 16 amino acids. V lost 4 bases and J 0 bases, leaving 15 bases between the germline ends. The CDR3 loop reads CALGARSLHYTDKLIF. CDR3 coding DNA: TGTGCTCTTGGGGCCCGTAGTCTCCATTACACCGATAAACTCATCTTT.

The rearrangement joins TRDV1 to TRDJ1; 10 bases line up with TRDD3. Trimming cost V 7 bases and J 0 bases; bases outside gene matches: 35. The CDR3 spans 25 residues. Germline loops: CDR1 TSWWSYY, CDR2 QGS. CDR3 DNA sequence: TGTGCTCTTGTAGCTCCCAATCCTACGTTTGGGGGGATACGCGTCGGGCCCCCATACACCGATAAACTCATCTTT. It yields the protein CALVAPNPTFGGIRVGPPYTDKLIF.

This clone was seen more than once but under ten times. The J gene is TRDJ1, the V gene TRDV1; TRDD3 agrees at 13 bases. Per the germline V gene, CDR1 is TSWWSYY and CDR2 is QGS. The CDR3 is made up of 17 amino acids. V dropped 4 bases and J dropped 0; count of bases not matched to a gene: 5. The CDR3: CALGALGDTAYTDKLIF. For the CDR3, the DNA is TGTGCTCTTGGGGCACTGGGGGATACGGCCTACACCGATAAACTCATCTTT.

V usage is TRDV1 and J usage is TRDJ1; D is perhaps TRDD3 (6 bases). The CDR3 is made up of 18 amino acids. V was trimmed by 0 bases and J by 7 bases, leaving 24 bases between them. CDR1 and CDR2 (germline): TSWWSYY, QGS. The CDR3 region is CALGELLAGIQLLGKLIF. CDR3 DNA: TGTGCTCTTGGGGAACTGTTAGCGGGGATCCAGCTTCTGGGTAAACTCATCTTT.

This chain joins TRDV2 and TRDJ3; 8 bases are a match to TRDD3. V was clipped by 4 bases and J by 0 bases; unmatched bases: 16. The CDR3 is made up of 21 amino acids. The germline gives CDR1 GEAIGNYY, CDR2 EKD. CDR3 amino acids: CACDIYDLLGGLSWDTRQMFF. For the CDR3, the DNA is TGTGCCTGTGATATCTACGATTTACTGGGGGGCCTCTCCTGGGACACCCGACAGATGTTTTTC.

This chain joins TRDV1 and TRDJ1, with 13 bases identical to TRDD3. This CDR3 has 25 residues. The V gene end was trimmed by 2 bases and the J gene end by 2 bases; junction bases not matched to a gene: 29. Per the germline V gene, CDR1 is TSWWSYY and CDR2 is QGS. The CDR3 protein is CALGEKGSYDGYWGIRTYKTDKLIF. In DNA form, the CDR3 reads TGTGCTCTTGGGGAAAAGGGTTCCTACGACGGGTACTGGGGGATACGGACGTACAAAACCGATAAACTCATCTTT.

This clone was seen a few times. This chain joins TRDV1 and TRDJ1, with TRDD2 as a possible D gene (6 bases). This CDR3 is built from 19 residues. V was pared by 1 base and J by 1 base, with 22 bases between. The germline V gene has CDR1 TSWWSYY and CDR2 QGS. Written as DNA, the CDR3 is TGTGCTCTTGGGGAACCCCTTCCCCCAGTCCTCCTGGGCACCGATAAACTCATCTTT. Protein product: CALGEPLPPVLLGTDKLIF.

This clone was picked up a small number of times. The rearrangement uses TRDV2 and TRDJ1, with a tentative D call TRDD3 (6 bases). V gave up 0 bases and J gave up 0 bases, with 31 bases separating them. This CDR3 region has 22 residues. CDR1 and CDR2 (germline): GEAIGNYY, EKD. CDR3 nucleotide sequence: TGTGCCTGTGACACCCCAACAGATGGGGCTGGGGAGAGTAGAGGGCACACCGATAAACTCATCTTT. Translating gives CACDTPTDGAGESRGHTDKLIF.

V usage is TRDV2 and J usage is TRDJ1; 8 nucleotides line up with TRDD3. The CDR3 runs to 22 residues. Germline lookup yields CDR1 GEAIGNYY and CDR2 EKD. V was clipped by 6 bases and J by 2 bases; unmatched bases: 31. DNA for the CDR3: TGTGCCTGTAAAACCTCCATAACCGTTCCCAGCTGGGGGACCCCTAGAACCGATAAACTCATCTTT. Its protein product is CACKTSITVPSWGTPRTDKLIF.

This clone was counted only a few times. J is TRDJ1 and V is TRDV1; TRDD2 or TRDD3 may be the D gene (6 bases each). V was pared by 5 bases and J by 2 bases, with 27 bases between. Germline V CDR1 and CDR2: TSWWSYY, QGS. This CDR3 region has 19 residues. This CDR3 reads CALGPGLPSYWVRTDKLIF. CDR3 nucleotides: TGTGCTCTTGGGCCCGGCCTTCCCTCCTACTGGGTTCGAACCGATAAACTCATCTTT.

This clone has only a few counts. The rearrangement joins TRDV1 to TRDJ1; 8 bases align to TRDD2. Trimming took 2 bases from V and 9 from J; bases not matched to a gene: 23. CDR3 size: 19 residues. Per germline, CDR1 TSWWSYY and CDR2 QGS. CDR3 coding DNA: TGTGCTCTTGGGGAAACACGGCCTTCCTATTATGTGGGGATTATGGAACTCATCTTT. This sequence encodes CALGETRPSYYVGIMELIF.

This sequence joins TRDV1 and TRDJ1; D might be TRDD3 (6 bases). V lost 4 bases and J lost 0, with 42 bases in between. CDR1 and CDR2 (germline): TSWWSYY, QGS. CDR3 length: 25 residues. The CDR3 region is CALGGLGISHQYFGGGGVYTDKLIF. The DNA for the CDR3 is TGTGCTCTTGGGGGACTAGGTATATCCCACCAATACTTTGGGGGCGGGGGAGTGTACACCGATAAACTCATCTTT.

This clone was picked up a small number of times. The chain links TRDV1 to TRDJ1; TRDD3 aligns across 12 bases. From germline, CDR1 is TSWWSYY and CDR2 QGS. V lost 6 bases to trimming and J lost 4 bases; unmatched junction nucleotides: 30. CDR3 length: 23 residues. CDR3 sequence reads: CALGSRVPADKYWGIQKSDKLIF. CDR3 DNA sequence: TGTGCTCTTGGTTCTCGTGTCCCGGCCGACAAGTACTGGGGGATACAAAAGAGCGATAAACTCATCTTT.

As to this clone: A much larger clone differs by one base, so this may be a read error. The chain joins TRDV2 to TRDJ1; TRDD3 matches at 10 bases. The ends lost 5 bases at V and 2 bases at J; junction bases unmatched: 19. This CDR3 is built from 19 residues. From germline, CDR1 is GEAIGNYY and CDR2 EKD. CDR3 sequence reads: CACALLGDPQYMLTDKLIF. CDR3 sequence (DNA): TGTGCCTGTGCCCTACTGGGGGATCCACAGTATATGTTGACCGATAAACTCATCTTT.

This clone was detected only a few times. The gene calls are TRDV1 and TRDJ1; no clear D. The V and J ends lost 0 bases and 1 base respectively, with 21 bases between them. CDR1 is TSWWSYY, CDR2 QGS, per germline. CDR3 length: 19 residues. CDR3 coding DNA: TGTGCTCTTGGGGAACTAATGCAAAGGCATTGTACTGCCACCGATAAACTCATCTTT. Its protein product is CALGELMQRHCTATDKLIF.

The chain uses TRDV1 and TRDJ1; TRDD3 matches at 7 bases. Per the germline V gene, CDR1 is TSWWSYY and CDR2 is QGS. The length of the CDR3 is 20 residues. The ends lost 1 base at V and 0 bases at J; junction bases unmatched: 17. The CDR3 DNA is TGTGCTCTTGGGGAACAAGGGAGCATCAGGGGGATGGGGTACACCGATAAACTCATCTTT. It translates to CALGEQGSIRGMGYTDKLIF.

This clone is categorized as medium-sized. Other DNA sequences in the same sample also yield this CDR3. The chain uses TRDV2 and TRDJ1; the D is unclear. Deletions cut 2 bases from V and 0 bases from J, with 12 bases between. The CDR3 is 15 residues long. The germline CDR1 and CDR2 sequences are GEAIGNYY and EKD. The CDR3 reads CACDNGVTYTDKLIF. DNA of the CDR3: TGTGCCTGTGACAACGGGGTTACGTACACCGATAAACTCATCTTT.

The V gene is TRDV1, the J gene TRDJ1, with D possibly being TRDD3 (5 bases). In germline, CDR1 is TSWWSYY, CDR2 QGS. Trimming cost V 6 bases and J 1 base, with 21 bases left between them. The CDR3 extends over 17 amino acids. DNA for the CDR3: TGTGCTCTTGGAGGGTGCTTACGGGGGGTCCCCACCGATAAACTCATCTTT. Its protein product is CALGGCLRGVPTDKLIF.

As to this clone: Other DNA variants within this sample encode the same CDR3. V usage is TRDV2 and J usage is TRDJ1; 7 positions agree with TRDD3. This CDR3 is built from 18 residues. After removal of 0 bases from V and 1 base from J, the junction contained 13 bases not matched to a gene. Germline CDR1 reads GEAIGNYY; CDR2 reads EKD. The CDR3 DNA reads as TGTGCCTGTGACACCGTCTCCGAACTGGGGACCAGCACCGATAAACTCATCTTT. This translates into CACDTVSELGTSTDKLIF.

The chain recombines TRDV1 with TRDJ1; D unclear. In germline, CDR1 is TSWWSYY, CDR2 QGS. This CDR3 has 17 residues. The V and J ends lost 0 bases and 1 base respectively, with 15 bases between them. The CDR3 reads CALGELVRTRGTDKLIF. In DNA, the CDR3 is TGTGCTCTTGGGGAACTAGTCCGGACCCGAGGCACCGATAAACTCATCTTT.

The sample holds a few counts of this clone. The rearrangement joins TRDV1 to TRDJ1, with 9 bases that match TRDD3. Trimming at V came to 3 bases and at J to 2 bases, leaving 22 bases not matched to a gene. The CDR3 has 21 residues. Germline V gene sequence: CDR1 TSWWSYY, CDR2 QGS. The CDR3 loop reads CALGDLSRMGDMGLWTDKLIF. CDR3 coding DNA: TGTGCTCTTGGGGATCTGTCCCGTATGGGGGATATGGGCCTATGGACCGATAAACTCATCTTT.

The chain employs TRDV1 and TRDJ1; 9 bases fit TRDD3. The CDR3 covers 25 residues. The germline gives CDR1 TSWWSYY, CDR2 QGS. Trimming removed 0 bases from V and 1 base from J; junction bases left unmatched: 30. CDR3 sequence reads: CALGELVIGSYITGVWGISTDKLIF. Written as DNA, the CDR3 is TGTGCTCTTGGGGAACTAGTAATTGGCTCCTATATTACTGGAGTCTGGGGGATCTCCACCGATAAACTCATCTTT.

The chain links TRDV1 to TRDJ1; 12 bases are a match to TRDD3. Germline lookup yields CDR1 TSWWSYY and CDR2 QGS. Trimming at V came to 5 bases and at J to 2 bases, leaving 9 bases not matched to a gene. The CDR3 contains 17 residues. The CDR3 sequence: CALGINWGIPDTDKLIF. For the CDR3, the DNA is TGTGCTCTTGGGATCAACTGGGGGATACCCGATACCGATAAACTCATCTTT.

The chain uses TRDV1 and TRDJ1; 11 bases map to TRDD3. CDR1 TSWWSYY and CDR2 QGS come from the germline V gene. V lost 0 bases, J lost 7 bases, and 7 bases stayed unmatched. This CDR3 is 16 amino acids long. The CDR3 nucleotides read TGTGCTCTTGGGGAACTACCCTATGGGGGATACGCTAAACTCATCTTT. Protein sequence: CALGELPYGGYAKLIF.

This clone was detected a few times. The rearrangement links TRDV1 to TRDJ1, with 12 bases fitting TRDD3. There are 19 residues in the CDR3. CDR1 is TSWWSYY, CDR2 QGS, per germline. V was pared by 2 bases and J by 4 bases, with 14 bases of the junction left unmatched. As DNA, the CDR3 is TGTGCTCTTGGGGAAAGCGTACTGGGGGATACCTCTTGTGACGATAAACTCATCTTT. As protein: CALGESVLGDTSCDDKLIF.

This clone was seen a handful of times. A junction boundary mismatches the germline segment, possibly from a read error. This chain links TRDV1 with TRDJ1; 11 bases are shared with TRDD3. Per germline, CDR1 TSWWSYY and CDR2 QGS. The CDR3 has 24 residues. For the CDR3, the DNA is TGTGCTCTCGGTGGGCCAGTCCTACGCCCTTATATGGGGGATACGCTCACGGGGACCGATAAACCCATCTTT. Protein sequence: CALGGPVLRPYMGDTLTGTDKPIF.